These T cell receptor beta chains were read from a single sample in a study of blood T cells in healthy people across ages. In TCRdb, the 5' RACE reads were re-called with MiXCR into one record per CDR3 protein. This table holds about 290,000 distinct CDR3 sequences, roughly 27% found once. Sequenced: blood. Receptor source: a woman aged 70-85 years in good health. The CDR3 runs from the conserved cysteine through the conserved F or W. The D gene is left open where the match is weak. A row's size may be missing; if present it is once, few, many or a size class.

v_call: TRBV20-1
d_call: -
clone_size: few
j_call: TRBJ2-5
cdr3_aa: CSAKGGQPDRRGTQETQYF
cdr3_nt: TGCAGTGCTAAGGGTGGACAGCCCGATAGAAGGGGTACCCAAGAGACCCAGTACTTC

v_call: TRBV27
d_call: -
clone_size: -
j_call: TRBJ1-5
cdr3_aa: CASWGGGLSNQPQHF
cdr3_nt: TGTGCCAGCTGGGGGGGTGGGTTGAGCAATCAGCCCCAGCATTTT

v_call: TRBV6-5
d_call: -
clone_size: -
j_call: TRBJ2-1
cdr3_aa: CASSNKPSGTPGYEQFF
cdr3_nt: TGTGCCAGCAGTAACAAGCCCTCGGGAACCCCTGGGTATGAGCAGTTCTTC

v_call: TRBV5-1
d_call: -
clone_size: few
j_call: TRBJ2-5
cdr3_aa: CASSETSGRVETQYF
cdr3_nt: TGCGCCAGCAGCGAAACATCCGGAAGGGTGGAGACCCAGTACTTC

v_call: TRBV4-3
d_call: -
clone_size: -
j_call: TRBJ2-3
cdr3_aa: CASSRSFVGADTQYF
cdr3_nt: TGCGCCAGCAGCCGCTCTTTTGTCGGGGCAGATACGCAGTATTTT

v_call: TRBV7-7
d_call: TRBD1
clone_size: few
j_call: TRBJ2-5
cdr3_aa: CASSTDRGRETQYF
cdr3_nt: TGTGCTAGCAGCACGGACAGGGGACGGGAGACCCAGTACTTC

v_call: TRBV7-2
d_call: -
clone_size: few
j_call: TRBJ2-1
cdr3_aa: CASSLGFGDLGNEQFF
cdr3_nt: TGTGCCAGCAGCTTAGGATTCGGCGATTTGGGGAATGAGCAGTTCTTC

v_call: TRBV18
d_call: -
clone_size: -
j_call: TRBJ2-5
cdr3_aa: CASSPSWGPQETQYF
cdr3_nt: TGTGCCAGCTCACCCTCGTGGGGGCCCCAAGAGACCCAGTACTTC

v_call: TRBV29-1
d_call: -
clone_size: few
j_call: TRBJ1-1
cdr3_aa: CSVSSGTWATEAFF
cdr3_nt: TGCAGCGTGTCATCCGGGACCTGGGCCACTGAAGCTTTCTTT

v_call: TRBV20-1
d_call: TRBD1
clone_size: -
j_call: TRBJ1-5
cdr3_aa: CSAGHSGQGQQPQHF
cdr3_nt: TGCAGTGCCGGACACTCTGGACAGGGACAACAGCCCCAGCATTTT

v_call: TRBV4-2
d_call: -
clone_size: few
j_call: TRBJ1-4
cdr3_aa: CASSQEVTPLEEKLFF
cdr3_nt: TGTGCCAGCAGCCAAGAGGTGACACCTCTGGAAGAAAAACTGTTTTTT

v_call: TRBV28
d_call: -
clone_size: few
j_call: TRBJ2-7
cdr3_aa: CASSSVDRTYEQYF
cdr3_nt: TGTGCCAGCAGCTCCGTAGACAGGACCTACGAGCAGTACTTC

v_call: TRBV20-1
d_call: TRBD1
clone_size: -
j_call: TRBJ1-4
cdr3_aa: CSARDSSKDEKLFF
cdr3_nt: TGCAGTGCGAGGGACAGTTCGAAGGATGAAAAACTGTTTTTT

v_call: TRBV27
d_call: -
clone_size: few
j_call: TRBJ2-5
cdr3_aa: CASSPQQETQYF
cdr3_nt: TGTGCCAGCAGTCCCCAACAAGAGACCCAGTACTTC

v_call: TRBV29-1
d_call: -
clone_size: many
j_call: TRBJ2-5
cdr3_aa: CSQSYGETQYF
cdr3_nt: TGCAGCCAAAGCTACGGAGAGACCCAGTACTTC

v_call: TRBV18
d_call: -
clone_size: once
j_call: TRBJ2-5
cdr3_aa: CASSPAPAETQYF
cdr3_nt: TGTGCCAGCTCACCGGCCCCCGCAGAGACCCAGTACTTC

v_call: TRBV14
d_call: TRBD2
clone_size: -
j_call: TRBJ2-3
cdr3_aa: CASSQVREGRAQYF
cdr3_nt: TGTGCCAGCAGCCAAGTCCGGGAGGGCCGAGCGCAGTATTTT

v_call: TRBV12-3/TRBV12-4
d_call: -
clone_size: once
j_call: TRBJ2-7
cdr3_aa: CASSFSSDSSYEQYF
cdr3_nt: TGTGCCAGCAGTTTTTCATCGGATTCTTCCTACGAGCAGTACTTC